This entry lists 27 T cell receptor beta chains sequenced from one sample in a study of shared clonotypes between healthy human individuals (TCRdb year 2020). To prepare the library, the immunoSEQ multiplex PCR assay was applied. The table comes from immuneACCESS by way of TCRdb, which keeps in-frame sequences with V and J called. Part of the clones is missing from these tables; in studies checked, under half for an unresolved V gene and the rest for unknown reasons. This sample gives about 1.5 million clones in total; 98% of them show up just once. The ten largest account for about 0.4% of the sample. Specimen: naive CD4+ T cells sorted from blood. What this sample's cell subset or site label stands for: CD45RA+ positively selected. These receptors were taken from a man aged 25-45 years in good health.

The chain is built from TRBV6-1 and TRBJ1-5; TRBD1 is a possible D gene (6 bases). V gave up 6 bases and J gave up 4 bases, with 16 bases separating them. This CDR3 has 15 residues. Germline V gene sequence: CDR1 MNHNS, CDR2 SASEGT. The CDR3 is CASRAGDRGNQPQHF. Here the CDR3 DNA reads TGTGCCAGCAGGGCAGGGGATCGGGGAAATCAGCCCCAGCATTTT.

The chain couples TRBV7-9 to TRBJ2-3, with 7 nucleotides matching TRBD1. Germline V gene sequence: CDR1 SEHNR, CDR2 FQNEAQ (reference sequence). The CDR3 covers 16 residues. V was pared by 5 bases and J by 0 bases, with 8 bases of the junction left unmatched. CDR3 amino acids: CASSAKGAPSTDTQYF. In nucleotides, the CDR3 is TGTGCCAGCAGCGCGAAGGGGGCGCCTAGCACAGATACGCAGTATTTT.

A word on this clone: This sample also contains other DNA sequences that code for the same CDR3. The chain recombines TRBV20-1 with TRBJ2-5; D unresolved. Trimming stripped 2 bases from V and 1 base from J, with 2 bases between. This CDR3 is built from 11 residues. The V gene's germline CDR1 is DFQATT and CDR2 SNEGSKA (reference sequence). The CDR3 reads CSARRQETQYF. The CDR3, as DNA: TGCAGTGCTAGACGCCAAGAGACCCAGTACTTC.

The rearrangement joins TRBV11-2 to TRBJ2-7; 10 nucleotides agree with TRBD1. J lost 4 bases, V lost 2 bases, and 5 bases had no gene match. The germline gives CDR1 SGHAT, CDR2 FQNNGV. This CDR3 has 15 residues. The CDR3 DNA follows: TGTGCCAGCAGCTTAAGGACAGGGGGAGCTTACGAGCAGTACTTC. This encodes CASSLRTGGAYEQYF.

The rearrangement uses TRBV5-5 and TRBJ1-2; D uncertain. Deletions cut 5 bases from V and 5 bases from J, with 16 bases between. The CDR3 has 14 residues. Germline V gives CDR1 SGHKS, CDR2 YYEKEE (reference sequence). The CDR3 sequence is CASSYERRIYGYTF. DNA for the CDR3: TGTGCCAGCAGTTACGAACGGAGGATATATGGCTACACCTTC.

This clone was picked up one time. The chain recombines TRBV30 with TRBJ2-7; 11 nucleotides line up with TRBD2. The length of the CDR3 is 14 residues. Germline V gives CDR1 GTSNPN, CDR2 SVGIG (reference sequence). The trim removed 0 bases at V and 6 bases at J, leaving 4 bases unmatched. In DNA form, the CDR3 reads TGTGCCTGGAGTGTACTAGCGGGAGCTCGCGAGCAGTACTTC. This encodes CAWSVLAGAREQYF.

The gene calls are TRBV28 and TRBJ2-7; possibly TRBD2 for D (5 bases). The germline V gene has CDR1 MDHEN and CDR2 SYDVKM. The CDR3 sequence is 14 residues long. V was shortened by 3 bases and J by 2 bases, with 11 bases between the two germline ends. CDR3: CASSFRGRAYEQYF. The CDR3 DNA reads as TGTGCCAGCAGTTTCCGGGGAAGGGCCTACGAGCAGTACTTC. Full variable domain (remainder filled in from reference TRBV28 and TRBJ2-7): DVKVTQSSRYLVKRTGEKVFLECVQDMDHENMFWYRQDPGLGLRLIYFSYDVKMKEKGDIPEGYSVSREKKERFSLILESASTNQTSMYLCASSFRGRAYEQYFGPGTRLTVT.

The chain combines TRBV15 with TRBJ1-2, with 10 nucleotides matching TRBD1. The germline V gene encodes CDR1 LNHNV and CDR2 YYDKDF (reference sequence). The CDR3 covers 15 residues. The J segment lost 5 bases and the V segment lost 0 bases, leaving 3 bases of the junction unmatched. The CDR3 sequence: CATSRERQGAYGYTF. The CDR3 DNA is TGTGCCACCAGCAGAGAACGACAGGGGGCTTATGGCTACACCTTC. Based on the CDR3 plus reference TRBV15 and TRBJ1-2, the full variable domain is DAMVIQNPRYQVTQFGKPVTLSCSQTLNHNVMYWYQQKSSQAPKLLFHYYDKDFNNEADTPDNFQSRRPNTSFCFLDIRSPGLGDTAMYLCATSRERQGAYGYTFGSGTRLTVV.

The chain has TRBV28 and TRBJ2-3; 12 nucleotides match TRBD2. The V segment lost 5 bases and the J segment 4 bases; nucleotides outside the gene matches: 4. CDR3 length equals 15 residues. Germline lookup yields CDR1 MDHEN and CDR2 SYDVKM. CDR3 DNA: TGTGCCAGCAGTCCTAGCGGGAGGGTCGCAGATACGCAGTATTTT. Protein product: CASSPSGRVADTQYF. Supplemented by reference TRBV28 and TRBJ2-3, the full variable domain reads DVKVTQSSRYLVKRTGEKVFLECVQDMDHENMFWYRQDPGLGLRLIYFSYDVKMKEKGDIPEGYSVSREKKERFSLILESASTNQTSMYLCASSPSGRVADTQYFGPGTRLTVL.

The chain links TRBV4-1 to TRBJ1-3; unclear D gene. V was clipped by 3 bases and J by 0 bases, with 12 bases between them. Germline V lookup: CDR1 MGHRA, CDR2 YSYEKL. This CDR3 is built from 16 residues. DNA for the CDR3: TGCGCCAGCAGCCACAATCCCGACATCTCTGGAAACACCATATATTTT. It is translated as CASSHNPDISGNTIYF.

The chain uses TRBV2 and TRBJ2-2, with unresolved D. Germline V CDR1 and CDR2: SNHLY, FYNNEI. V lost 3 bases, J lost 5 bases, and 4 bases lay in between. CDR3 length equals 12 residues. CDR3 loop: CASSDYTGELFF. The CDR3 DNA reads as TGTGCCAGCAGTGACTATACCGGGGAGCTGTTTTTT. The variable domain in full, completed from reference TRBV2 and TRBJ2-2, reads EPEVTQTPSHQVTQMGQEVILRCVPISNHLYFYWYRQILGQKVEFLVSFYNNEISEKSEIFDDQFSVERPDGSNFTLKIRSTKLEDSAMYFCASSDYTGELFFGEGSRLTVL.

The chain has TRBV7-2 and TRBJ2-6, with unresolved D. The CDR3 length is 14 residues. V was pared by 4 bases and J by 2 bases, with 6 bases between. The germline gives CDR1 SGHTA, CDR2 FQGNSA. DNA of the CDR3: TGTGCCAGCAGCTACCTAGCTGGGGCCAACGTCCTGACTTTC. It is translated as CASSYLAGANVLTF.

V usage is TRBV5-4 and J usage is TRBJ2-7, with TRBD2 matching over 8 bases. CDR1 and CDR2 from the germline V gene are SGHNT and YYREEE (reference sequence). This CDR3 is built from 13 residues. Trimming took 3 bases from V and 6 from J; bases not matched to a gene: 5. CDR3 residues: CASSSGLVSEQYF. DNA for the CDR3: TGTGCCAGCAGCTCGGGACTAGTTAGCGAGCAGTACTTC.

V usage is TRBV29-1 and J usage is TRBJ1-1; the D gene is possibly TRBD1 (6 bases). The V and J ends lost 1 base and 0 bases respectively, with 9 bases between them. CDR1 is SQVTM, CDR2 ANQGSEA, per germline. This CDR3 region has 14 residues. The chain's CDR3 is CSVEVGQLNTEAFF. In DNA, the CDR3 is TGCAGCGTTGAAGTAGGACAGTTGAACACTGAAGCTTTCTTT.

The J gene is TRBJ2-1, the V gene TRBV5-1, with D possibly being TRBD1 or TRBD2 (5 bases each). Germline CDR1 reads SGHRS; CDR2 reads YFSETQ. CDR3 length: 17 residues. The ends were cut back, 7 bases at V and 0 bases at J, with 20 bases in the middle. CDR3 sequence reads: CASSSQIEGSSYNEQFF. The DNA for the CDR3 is TGCGCCAGCTCATCCCAGATTGAGGGGAGCTCCTACAATGAGCAGTTCTTC.

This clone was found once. The CDR3 loop is CASSSGTENTGELFF. In DNA, the CDR3 is TGTGCCAGCAGCTCGGGGACCGAGAACACCGGGGAGCTGTTTTTT. The chain joins TRBV7-2 to TRBJ2-2; D may correspond to TRBD1 or TRBD2 (5 bases each). Trimming removed 4 bases at V and 1 base at J, with 10 bases between. Germline V CDR1 and CDR2: SGHTA, FQGNSA. The CDR3 contains 15 residues.

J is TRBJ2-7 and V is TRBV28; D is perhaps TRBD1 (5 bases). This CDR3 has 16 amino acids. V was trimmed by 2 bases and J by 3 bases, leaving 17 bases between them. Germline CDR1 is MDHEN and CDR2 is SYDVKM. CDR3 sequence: CASSLMSQGLRYEQYF. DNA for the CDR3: TGTGCCAGCAGTTTAATGTCCCAGGGCCTCCGCTACGAGCAGTACTTC.

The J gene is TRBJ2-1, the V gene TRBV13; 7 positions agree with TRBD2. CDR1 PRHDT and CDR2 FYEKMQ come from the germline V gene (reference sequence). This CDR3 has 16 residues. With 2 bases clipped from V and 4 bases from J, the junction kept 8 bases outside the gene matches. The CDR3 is CASSLRAGSLYNEQFF. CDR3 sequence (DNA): TGTGCCAGCAGCTTAAGAGCGGGATCTCTATACAATGAGCAGTTCTTC.

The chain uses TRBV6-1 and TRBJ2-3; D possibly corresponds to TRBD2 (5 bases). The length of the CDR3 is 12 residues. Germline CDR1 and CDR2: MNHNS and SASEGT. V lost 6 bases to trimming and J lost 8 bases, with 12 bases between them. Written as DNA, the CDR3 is TGTGCCAGCAGGGAGGTTCGCGGTACGCAGTATTTT. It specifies CASREVRGTQYF.

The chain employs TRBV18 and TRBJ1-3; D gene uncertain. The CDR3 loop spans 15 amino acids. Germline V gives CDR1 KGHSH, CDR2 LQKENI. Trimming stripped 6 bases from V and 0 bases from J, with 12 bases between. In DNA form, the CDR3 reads TGTGCCAGCTCCCCGGTACCGCGCTCTGGAAACACCATATATTTT. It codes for CASSPVPRSGNTIYF.

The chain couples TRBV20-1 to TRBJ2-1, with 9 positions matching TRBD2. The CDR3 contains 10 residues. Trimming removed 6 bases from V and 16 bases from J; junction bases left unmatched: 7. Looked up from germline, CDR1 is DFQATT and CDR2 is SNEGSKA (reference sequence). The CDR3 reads CSAILAGPFF. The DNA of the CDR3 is TGCAGTGCCATTCTAGCGGGACCATTCTTC.

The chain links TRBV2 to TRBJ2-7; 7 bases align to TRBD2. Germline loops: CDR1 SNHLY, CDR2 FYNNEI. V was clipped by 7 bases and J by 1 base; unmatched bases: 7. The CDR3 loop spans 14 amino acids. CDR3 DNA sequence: TGTGCCAGCAAGAGCCCTAGCGGATCCTACGAGCAGTACTTC. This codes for CASKSPSGSYEQYF.

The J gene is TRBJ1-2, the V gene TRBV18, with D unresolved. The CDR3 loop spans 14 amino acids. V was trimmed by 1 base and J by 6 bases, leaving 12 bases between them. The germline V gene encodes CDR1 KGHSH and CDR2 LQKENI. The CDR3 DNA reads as TGTGCCAGCTCACCACGGGTAGGGTTTGATGGCTACACCTTC. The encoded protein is CASSPRVGFDGYTF.

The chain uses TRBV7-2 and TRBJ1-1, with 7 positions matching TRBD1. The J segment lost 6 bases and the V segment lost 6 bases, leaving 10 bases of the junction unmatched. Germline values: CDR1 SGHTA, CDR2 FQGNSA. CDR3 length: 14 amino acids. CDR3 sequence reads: CASRSKPGQPEAFF. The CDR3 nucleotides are TGTGCCAGCAGGTCAAAACCGGGACAGCCTGAAGCTTTCTTT.

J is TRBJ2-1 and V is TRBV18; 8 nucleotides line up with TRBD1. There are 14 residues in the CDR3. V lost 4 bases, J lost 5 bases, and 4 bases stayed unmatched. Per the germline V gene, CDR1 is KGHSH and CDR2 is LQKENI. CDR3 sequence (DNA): TGTGCCAGCTCACACTCGACAGGGGACAATGAGCAGTTCTTC. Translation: CASSHSTGDNEQFF.

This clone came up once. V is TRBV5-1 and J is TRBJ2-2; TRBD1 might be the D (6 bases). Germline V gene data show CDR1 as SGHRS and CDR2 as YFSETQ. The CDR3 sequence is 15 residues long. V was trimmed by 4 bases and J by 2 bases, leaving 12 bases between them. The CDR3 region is CASSLTGKNTGELFF. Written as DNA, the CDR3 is TGCGCCAGCAGCCTGACAGGAAAAAACACCGGGGAGCTGTTTTTT. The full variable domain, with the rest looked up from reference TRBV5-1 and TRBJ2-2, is KAGVTQTPRYLIKTRGQQVTLSCSPISGHRSVSWYQQTPGQGLQFLFEYFSETQRNKGNFPGRFSGRQFSNSRSEMNVSTLELGDSALYLCASSLTGKNTGELFFGEGSRLTVL.

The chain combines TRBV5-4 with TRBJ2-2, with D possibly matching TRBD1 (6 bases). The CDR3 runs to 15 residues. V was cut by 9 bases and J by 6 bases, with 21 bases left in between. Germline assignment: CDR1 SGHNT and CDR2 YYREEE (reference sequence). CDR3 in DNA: TGTGCCACCACGACCCCAACAGGGTTACCCGGGGAGCTGTTTTTT. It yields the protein CATTTPTGLPGELFF.